These 30 T cell receptor beta chains were sequenced from one sample in a study of neurological immune-mediated disorders. TCRdb passed the 5' RACE reads through MiXCR, listing each CDR3 protein once. The table records some 65,000 distinct CDR3 sequences, approximately 4.2% of them present only once. Sequences were obtained from PBMCs. These receptors came from a man aged 45-60 years with multiple sclerosis.

This clonotype appeared many times. V gene TRBV3-1 combines with J gene TRBJ1-2; D is ambiguous. Trimming pared 1 base from V and 4 bases from J, leaving 7 bases between. The CDR3 loop spans 13 amino acids. Germline loops: CDR1 LGHDT, CDR2 YNNKEL (reference sequence). CDR3 protein: CASSQGGSYGYTF. Written as DNA, the CDR3 is TGTGCCAGCAGCCAAGGAGGGAGCTATGGCTACACCTTC. The variable domain in full, completed from reference TRBV3-1 and TRBJ1-2, reads DTAVSQTPKYLVTQMGNDKSIKCEQNLGHDTMYWYKQDSKKFLKIMFSYNNKELIINETVPNRFSPKSPDKAHLNLHINSLELGDSAVYFCASSQGGSYGYTFGSGTRLTVV.

This clonotype was observed at least ten times. The chain joins TRBV5-1 to TRBJ2-3; 9 bases are shared with TRBD2. V lost 4 bases and J lost 4; bases outside the gene matches: 13. The CDR3 covers 17 residues. CDR1 SGHRS and CDR2 YFSETQ come from the germline V gene. CDR3 in amino acids: CASSPGLGLAGSDTQYF. The DNA of the CDR3 is TGCGCCAGCAGCCCTGGACTCGGGCTAGCGGGGTCAGATACGCAGTATTTT.

This clonotype was found many times. This chain joins TRBV3-1 and TRBJ2-1; D tentatively reads TRBD1 or TRBD2 (5 bases each). Germline V gives CDR1 LGHDT, CDR2 YNNKEL (reference sequence). This CDR3 spans 14 amino acids. The germline V and J ends were trimmed by 0 bases and 7 bases, with 10 bases remaining between them. CDR3 sequence: CASSQDGGGNEQFF. The CDR3 bases are TGTGCCAGCAGCCAAGATGGTGGGGGTAATGAGCAGTTCTTC.

This clonotype was seen just once. The conserved phenylalanine or tryptophan is not found at the CDR3 terminus, so this likely reflects a read error. This chain joins TRBV5-1 and TRBJ1-1; D is uncertain. CDR1 is SGHRS and CDR2 is YFSETQ in the germline V gene. V was shortened by 0 bases and J by 7 bases, with 10 bases between the two germline ends. The CDR3 extends over 13 amino acids. The CDR3 loop reads CASSLVSGFEAFN. In DNA, the CDR3 is TGCGCCAGCAGCTTGGTCTCGGGTTTTGAAGCTTTCAAT.

This clonotype was seen repeatedly, ten times or more. The chain couples TRBV2 to TRBJ2-1; weak D call: TRBD1 (8 bases). V was shortened by 3 bases and J by 9 bases, with 18 bases between the two germline ends. Germline-derived CDR1 and CDR2 are SNHLY and FYNNEI. This CDR3 comprises 15 residues. CDR3 amino acids: CASSENRGGYGEQFF. Written as DNA, the CDR3 is TGTGCCAGCAGTGAGAACAGGGGGGGCTACGGTGAGCAGTTCTTC. Combining the CDR3 with reference TRBV2 and TRBJ2-1 gives the whole variable domain EPEVTQTPSHQVTQMGQEVILRCVPISNHLYFYWYRQILGQKVEFLVSFYNNEISEKSEIFDDQFSVERPDGSNFTLKIRSTKLEDSAMYFCASSENRGGYGEQFFGPGTRLTVL.

This clonotype has just a few counts. This chain uses TRBV29-1 with TRBJ2-7; TRBD1 agrees at 8 bases. CDR1 and CDR2 from the germline V gene are SQVTM and ANQGSEA. The CDR3 loop spans 12 amino acids. Losses at the gene ends were 7 bases for V and 2 bases for J; bases not matched to a gene: 4. The CDR3: CSAKQGAYEQYF. The DNA for the CDR3 is TGCAGCGCTAAACAGGGGGCCTACGAGCAGTACTTC.

This clonotype was observed many times. The chain employs TRBV12-3 or TRBV12-4 and TRBJ2-1; no firm D call. Trimming took 6 bases from V and 7 from J, leaving 7 bases between them. The CDR3 is 11 amino acids. The CDR3 spells CASSQQNEQFF. DNA for the CDR3: TGTGCCAGCAGCCAACAGAATGAGCAGTTCTTC.

This clonotype was found many times. The gene calls are TRBV5-1 and TRBJ2-2; D is unclear. CDR3 length: 13 residues. V was pared by 2 bases and J by 7 bases, with 9 bases between. In germline, CDR1 is SGHRS, CDR2 YFSETQ. The chain's CDR3 is CASSFGYGGELFF. CDR3 nucleotide sequence: TGCGCCAGCAGCTTCGGTTACGGCGGGGAGCTGTTTTTT.

This clonotype has at least ten counts. The V call is TRBV5-1, the J call TRBJ2-1; the match to TRBD2 covers 16 bases. Germline V gene sequence: CDR1 SGHRS, CDR2 YFSETQ. V gave up 4 bases and J gave up 8 bases; unmatched junction bases: 6. The CDR3 loop spans 16 amino acids. The CDR3, as DNA: TGCGCCAGCAGCACGGGACTAGCGGGGGGGATCGATGAGCAGTTCTTC. The encoded protein is CASSTGLAGGIDEQFF.

This clonotype occurred many times. The chain couples TRBV7-9 to TRBJ2-3; D gene unclear. Per the germline V gene, CDR1 is SEHNR and CDR2 is FQNEAQ (reference sequence). CDR3 length: 15 residues. V shed 3 bases and J shed 1 base, with 11 bases lying between them. This CDR3 reads CASSFPRARTDTQYF. Here the CDR3 DNA reads TGTGCCAGCAGCTTCCCCCGAGCGCGCACAGATACGCAGTATTTT. Full variable domain (rest looked up from reference TRBV7-9 and TRBJ2-3): DTGVSQNPRHKITKRGQNVTFRCDPISEHNRLYWYRQTLGQGPEFLTYFQNEAQLEKSRLLSDRFSAERPKGSFSTLEIQRTEQGDSAMYLCASSFPRARTDTQYFGPGTRLTVL.

The sample holds many counts of this clonotype. The chain couples TRBV20-1 to TRBJ2-1; 13 positions match TRBD2. Germline-derived CDR1 and CDR2 are DFQATT and SNEGSKA (reference sequence). The CDR3 covers 17 residues. With V trimmed by 5 bases and J by 0 bases, 7 bases remained unmatched. CDR3 DNA: TGCAGTGCTGCGGGACTAGCGGGGTCTCACTCCTACAATGAGCAGTTCTTC. Translated: CSAAGLAGSHSYNEQFF.

This clonotype was counted at least ten times. V gene TRBV24-1 combines with J gene TRBJ1-2; possibly TRBD1 for D (5 bases). Germline V CDR1 and CDR2: KGHDR, SFDVKD. V was trimmed by 6 bases and J by 5 bases, leaving 12 bases between them. This CDR3 region has 13 residues. CDR3 amino acids: CATSPGEGYGYTF. The CDR3 nucleotides are TGTGCCACCAGTCCCGGGGAGGGGTATGGCTACACCTTC.

This clonotype appeared many times. The V gene is TRBV7-9, the J gene TRBJ2-4, with D perhaps assigned TRBD1 or TRBD2 (6 bases each). The CDR3 covers 15 residues. The germline gives CDR1 SEHNR, CDR2 FQNEAQ (reference sequence). V was clipped by 5 bases and J by 8 bases, with 19 bases between them. The CDR3 protein is CASSDLGGRGDIQYF. As DNA, the CDR3 is TGTGCCAGCAGCGATTTGGGGGGCAGAGGGGACATTCAGTACTTC.

The chain links TRBV2 to TRBJ2-3; D is unresolved. This CDR3 region has 15 residues. Trimming stripped 6 bases from V and 0 bases from J, with 13 bases between. Looked up from germline, CDR1 is SNHLY and CDR2 is FYNNEI. The CDR3, as DNA: TGTGCCAGCAGACATCGGACGTTAAGCACAGATACGCAGTATTTT. Amino acid sequence: CASRHRTLSTDTQYF.

This clonotype was counted at least ten times. The chain employs TRBV9 and TRBJ2-3; D is perhaps TRBD1 (6 bases). The germline V gene has CDR1 SGDLS and CDR2 YYNGEE. Deletions cut 0 bases from V and 2 bases from J, with 13 bases between. CDR3 length equals 16 residues. CDR3 bases: TGTGCCAGCAGCGTAGATACAGGGCGATCCACAGATACGCAGTATTTT. This gives the protein CASSVDTGRSTDTQYF.

This clonotype has ten or more counts. The CDR3 region is CSVGQGLHTGELFF. In DNA form, the CDR3 reads TGCAGCGTTGGGCAGGGGCTACACACCGGGGAGCTGTTTTTT. The J gene is TRBJ2-2, the V gene TRBV29-1; perhaps TRBD1 as D (6 bases). Between the trimmed V and J ends, which lost 4 bases and 3 bases, there was a span of 12 bases. CDR1 and CDR2 from the germline V gene are SQVTM and ANQGSEA. This CDR3 has 14 residues.

This clonotype was seen ten or more times. The chain couples TRBV29-1 to TRBJ2-7; D remains unclear. V was shortened by 3 bases and J by 4 bases, with 13 bases between the two germline ends. CDR3 length equals 13 residues. Germline-derived CDR1 and CDR2 are SQVTM and ANQGSEA. The CDR3 sequence is CSVDSASSYEQYF. In DNA, the CDR3 is TGCAGCGTTGATTCGGCCAGTTCATACGAGCAGTACTTC.

The genes are TRBV7-2 and TRBJ2-6, with D unresolved. Trimming cost V 4 bases and J 0 bases, with 16 bases left between them. CDR1 is SGHTA, CDR2 FQGNSA, per germline. This CDR3 has 18 residues. The CDR3 bases are TGTGCCAGCAGCTGGCGTGGCTTTGTTGCCTCTGGGGCCAACGTCCTGACTTTC. Its translation: CASSWRGFVASGANVLTF.

This clonotype showed up many times. This chain links TRBV20-1 with TRBJ1-1, with 7 positions matching TRBD1. This CDR3 has 15 residues. The germline CDR1 and CDR2 sequences are DFQATT and SNEGSKA (reference sequence). Germline trimming cut 1 base from V and 4 bases from J; bases unmatched to any gene: 9. CDR3 sequence: CSARAGGPVGTEAFF. DNA of the CDR3: TGCAGTGCTAGAGCAGGGGGACCGGTGGGCACTGAAGCTTTCTTT.

This clonotype was detected ten times or more. The rearrangement joins TRBV5-5 to TRBJ1-2; TRBD1 might be the D (5 bases). V was trimmed by 4 bases and J by 4 bases, leaving 14 bases between them. The CDR3 covers 14 residues. Germline lookup yields CDR1 SGHKS and CDR2 YYEKEE (reference sequence). The CDR3 coding sequence is TGTGCCAGCAGCCCGGGGGGTAATCTCTATGGCTACACCTTC. Amino acids: CASSPGGNLYGYTF. The full variable domain, in which reference TRBV5-5 and TRBJ1-2 provide the parts outside the CDR3, is DAGVTQSPTHLIKTRGQQVTLRCSPISGHKSVSWYQQVLGQGPQFIFQYYEKEERGRGNFPDRFSARQFPNYSSELNVNALLLGDSALYLCASSPGGNLYGYTFGSGTRLTVV.

The sample holds many counts of this clonotype. The rearrangement links TRBV7-2 to TRBJ1-4; D is unclear. CDR1 and CDR2 from the germline V gene are SGHTA and FQGNSA. V was pared by 5 bases and J by 7 bases, with 11 bases between. The length of the CDR3 is 13 residues. CDR3 in amino acids: CASSPSYGEKLFF. The CDR3 DNA reads as TGTGCCAGCAGCCCGTCGTACGGTGAAAAACTGTTTTTT.

This clonotype was counted at least ten times. The V gene is TRBV27, the J gene TRBJ2-5; the D is unclear. Germline V gives CDR1 MNHEY, CDR2 SMNVEV (reference sequence). V was trimmed by 8 bases and J by 4 bases, leaving 14 bases between them. The CDR3 is 13 amino acids. This CDR3 reads CASCYLGSETQYF. CDR3 sequence (DNA): TGTGCCAGCTGTTACCTTGGGTCAGAGACCCAGTACTTC.

This clonotype was seen once. This rearrangement joins TRBV2 to TRBJ2-5; 8 positions agree with TRBD2. This CDR3 is 17 amino acids long. Germline V lookup: CDR1 SNHLY, CDR2 FYNNEI. V dropped 5 bases and J dropped 0; count of bases not matched to a gene: 11. The CDR3: CASSHAQRGSYQETQYF. CDR3 in DNA: TGTGCCAGCAGTCATGCCCAGCGGGGGTCCTACCAAGAGACCCAGTACTTC.

This clonotype was recorded many times. The V and J genes are TRBV27 and TRBJ1-1, with D possibly TRBD1 on 5 matching bases. CDR3 length equals 17 residues. Germline loops: CDR1 MNHEY, CDR2 SMNVEV (reference sequence). With 4 bases removed from V and 5 bases from J, the gap between germline ends came to 23 bases. In DNA, the CDR3 is TGTGCCAGCAGTTCCGGGACCGATATACCCCTGAGGACTGAAGCTTTCTTT. It encodes CASSSGTDIPLRTEAFF.

This clonotype was detected only a few times. This chain links TRBV5-1 with TRBJ1-2; D may be TRBD1 (5 bases). The CDR3 has 16 residues. Between the trimmed V and J ends, which lost 4 bases and 0 bases, there was a span of 16 bases. Germline V gives CDR1 SGHRS, CDR2 YFSETQ. CDR3 bases: TGCGCCAGCAGCACCGATAGGGACCGTTCTAACTATGGCTACACCTTC. Encoded protein: CASSTDRDRSNYGYTF.

Only a few counts were recorded for this clonotype. The chain joins TRBV5-1 to TRBJ2-2; D is possibly TRBD2 (6 bases). This CDR3 contains 15 residues. V shed 5 bases and J shed 2 bases, with 13 bases lying between them. The germline CDR1 and CDR2 sequences are SGHRS and YFSETQ. This CDR3 reads CASSILAENTGELFF. In nucleotides, the CDR3 is TGCGCCAGCAGTATTTTAGCGGAAAACACCGGGGAGCTGTTTTTT. The variable domain in full, completed from reference TRBV5-1 and TRBJ2-2, reads KAGVTQTPRYLIKTRGQQVTLSCSPISGHRSVSWYQQTPGQGLQFLFEYFSETQRNKGNFPGRFSGRQFSNSRSEMNVSTLELGDSALYLCASSILAENTGELFFGEGSRLTVL.

This clonotype came up many times. The chain joins TRBV20-1 to TRBJ2-5; 10 bases match TRBD1. The CDR3 is 15 residues long. The germline CDR1 and CDR2 sequences are DFQATT and SNEGSKA (reference sequence). Germline trimming cut 4 bases from V and 4 bases from J; bases unmatched to any gene: 9. This chain's CDR3 is CSANIHRDRGETQYF. In nucleotides, the CDR3 is TGCAGTGCTAACATACACCGGGACAGGGGAGAGACCCAGTACTTC.

This clonotype was seen only a few times. This chain joins TRBV6-6 and TRBJ1-6, with D perhaps matching TRBD1 (6 bases). Between the trimmed V and J ends, which lost 2 bases and 0 bases, there was a span of 14 bases. Germline V CDR1 and CDR2: MNHNY, SVGAGI (reference sequence). The CDR3 runs to 18 residues. The CDR3 bases are TGTGCCAGCAGTTACCTCGTGGGGGCTAACTCCTATAATTCACCCCTCCACTTT. This encodes CASSYLVGANSYNSPLHF.

Note on this clonotype: One junction end disagrees with the germline gene, perhaps due to a read error. The V and J genes are TRBV5-1 and TRBJ2-5, with D possibly being TRBD1 (5 bases). CDR3 size: 13 residues. CDR1 and CDR2 from the germline V gene are SGHRS and YFSETQ. As DNA, the CDR3 is TGCGCCAACAGCTTGGCCTACAGGGAGACCCAGTACTTC. Amino acids: CANSLAYRETQYF.

This clonotype was seen ten or more times. This chain connects TRBV7-9 to TRBJ2-6, with 8 nucleotides matching TRBD1. The V gene's germline CDR1 is SEHNR and CDR2 FQNEAQ (reference sequence). The CDR3 loop spans 15 amino acids. The ends lost 9 bases at V and 4 bases at J; junction bases unmatched: 8. CDR3 DNA: TGTGCCAGAGCCCGGACAGGGAGAGGGGCCAACGTCCTGACTTTC. Translated: CARARTGRGANVLTF.